The rows below give T cell receptor beta chains drawn from one sample of a study of cytotoxic CD8 clonotypes in ibrutinib-treated CLL. Using immunoSEQ multiplex PCR, the repertoire was profiled, and TCRdb retains in-frame clones only, with some absent. Here the sample spans some 200,000 clones, more than 65% being singletons. Sequenced material: PBMCs, taken after 12 months of ibrutinib treatment. These receptors originate from a human donor with chronic lymphocytic leukemia. Both conserved end residues are part of each CDR3. The order of the fields is clone size, V gene, J gene, D gene, CDR3 protein, CDR3 DNA. A D gene is named only where the DNA matches it firmly. Size tells how often a clone was seen (once, few, many) or the class of an expanded clone, and some rows leave it out.

>few|TRBV11-2|TRBJ1-1|TRBD1
CASSLTGGTEAFF
TGTGCCAGCAGCTTGACAGGGGGCACTGAAGCTTTCTTT
>-|TRBV7-2|TRBJ2-7|-
CASSLGGLLSYEQYF
TGTGCCAGCAGCTTAGGTGGACTCTTGTCCTACGAGCAGTACTTC
>-|TRBV29-1|TRBJ2-7|-
CSGGTEYEQYF
TGCAGCGGTGGGACGGAATACGAGCAGTACTTC
>-|TRBV2|TRBJ2-7|TRBD2
CASGLGLAYSEQYF
TGTGCCAGTGGTTTGGGACTAGCGTATTCCGAGCAGTACTTC
>-|TRBV30|TRBJ2-1|-
CAYGLSSYNEQFF
TGTGCTTACGGGTTAAGCTCCTACAATGAGCAGTTCTTC
>once|TRBV27|TRBJ1-5|TRBD1
CASSPNRGPTQPQHF
TGTGCCAGCAGTCCGAACAGGGGACCCACTCAGCCCCAGCATTTT
>-|TRBV7-9|TRBJ1-4|TRBD1
CASSPKSGTDEKLFF
TGTGCCAGCAGCCCGAAGTCGGGGACAGACGAAAAACTGTTTTTT
>-|TRBV10-3|TRBJ2-3|TRBD1
CAIRGQQADTQYF
TGTGCCATCAGGGGACAGCAGGCAGATACGCAGTATTTT
>-|TRBV19|TRBJ1-2|TRBD1
CASSARQGAIGYTF
TGTGCCAGTAGTGCCCGACAGGGGGCTATTGGCTACACCTTC
>-|TRBV30|TRBJ2-3|TRBD2
CAWIRGSRTDTQYF
TGTGCCTGGATCCGCGGGAGTAGGACAGATACGCAGTATTTT
>-|TRBV28|TRBJ2-3|-
CASALYGTDTQYF
TGTGCCAGCGCCCTTTATGGCACAGATACGCAGTATTTT
>-|TRBV19|TRBJ2-1|TRBD2
CASTRTSGTSSYNEQFF
TGTGCCAGTACTCGGACTAGCGGAACGAGCTCCTACAATGAGCAGTTCTTC
>few|TRBV9|TRBJ2-3|-
CASSVGDTQYF
TGTGCCAGCAGCGTTGGTGATACGCAGTATTTT
>-|TRBV6-1|TRBJ1-5|-
CASSEALLQPQHF
TGTGCCAGCAGTGAAGCCCTCCTGCAGCCCCAGCATTTT
>-|TRBV9|TRBJ1-6|-
CASSVEGQATYNSPLHF
TGTGCCAGCAGCGTAGAGGGTCAGGCGACCTATAATTCACCCCTCCACTTT
>-|TRBV4-3|TRBJ2-1|TRBD1
CASSQGTGAYNEQFF
TGCGCCAGCAGCCAAGGGACAGGGGCCTACAATGAGCAGTTCTTC
>-|TRBV7-9|TRBJ2-7|-
CASSPSSYEQYF
TGTGCCAGCAGCCCCAGCTCCTACGAGCAGTACTTC
>-|TRBV11-2|TRBJ1-2|-
CASSPRVPNYGYTF
TGTGCCAGCAGCCCCAGAGTCCCAAACTATGGCTACACCTTC
>-|TRBV6-5|TRBJ2-7|TRBD2
CASRRTSGSSYEQYF
TGTGCCAGCAGGAGGACTAGCGGGAGTTCCTACGAGCAGTACTTC
>once|TRBV19|TRBJ2-7|-
CASSPDSSSYEQYF
TGTGCCAGTAGTCCCGACAGTAGCTCCTACGAGCAGTACTTC
>-|TRBV4-2|TRBJ2-3|TRBD2
CASSRVQGVAGGRTDTQYF
TGTGCCAGCAGCCGCGTACAGGGCGTAGCGGGAGGTCGCACAGATACGCAGTATTTT
>-|TRBV7-6|TRBJ2-7|TRBD2
CASGDPGLGHEQYF
TGTGCCAGCGGCGACCCGGGACTAGGGCACGAGCAGTACTTC
>-|TRBV5-1|TRBJ2-3|TRBD2
CASRHVTSGRTDTQYF
TGCGCCAGCAGGCACGTCACTAGCGGGAGGACAGATACGCAGTATTTT
>-|TRBV20-1|TRBJ2-5|-
CSGRRETQYF
TGCAGTGGTAGACGAGAGACCCAGTACTTC
>-|TRBV6-4|TRBJ2-1|TRBD2
CASSGVAGGPGNEQFF
TGTGCCAGCAGTGGAGTAGCGGGAGGTCCGGGGAATGAGCAGTTCTTC
>-|TRBV30|TRBJ1-6|-
CAWSGSGVYSPLHF
TGTGCCTGGAGTGGATCGGGGGTCTATTCACCCCTCCACTTT
>-|TRBV29-1|TRBJ1-1|-
CSVARGNTEAFF
TGCAGCGTCGCCAGGGGGAACACTGAAGCTTTCTTT
>few|TRBV6-5|TRBJ1-2|-
CASSYGAGYYGYTF
TGTGCCAGCAGTTACGGGGCAGGGTACTATGGCTACACCTTC
>-|TRBV9|TRBJ2-2|-
CASSPPSWYTGELFF
TGTGCCAGCAGCCCCCCTAGCTGGTACACCGGGGAGCTGTTTTTT
>-|TRBV9|TRBJ2-5|-
CASSVAPGGSTQYF
TGTGCCAGCAGCGTAGCGCCTGGAGGGAGCACCCAGTACTTC
>-|TRBV5-5|TRBJ2-1|-
CASSKRTESPYNEQFF
TGTGCCAGCAGCAAAAGGACTGAATCGCCCTACAATGAGCAGTTCTTC
>-|TRBV7-2|TRBJ1-2|-
CASSPRGGDGYTF
TGTGCCAGCAGCCCCCGAGGGGGGGATGGCTACACCTTC
>-|TRBV15|TRBJ1-1|-
CATSRDGGVRTEAFF
TGTGCCACCAGCAGAGATGGGGGAGTGAGAACTGAAGCTTTCTTT
>-|TRBV6-5|TRBJ1-1|-
CASSDRGNTEAFF
TGTGCCAGCAGTGATAGAGGGAACACTGAAGCTTTCTTT
>-|TRBV28|TRBJ2-3|-
CASSLPGPIDTQYF
TGTGCCAGCAGTCTGCCGGGACCGATAGATACGCAGTATTTT
>few|TRBV27|TRBJ2-4|-
CASSLYPPDRPALAKNIQYF
TGTGCCAGCAGTTTATATCCCCCTGACAGGCCAGCTTTAGCCAAAAACATTCAGTACTTC
>-|TRBV6-1|TRBJ1-1|-
CASSEGRMTEAFF
TGTGCCAGCAGTGAGGGTCGGATGACTGAAGCTTTCTTT
>-|TRBV19|TRBJ1-1|-
CASSRGRANTEAFF
TGTGCCAGTAGTAGGGGCAGGGCGAACACTGAAGCTTTCTTT
>-|TRBV18|TRBJ2-7|-
CASSPLDGTYEQYF
TGTGCCAGCTCACCTCTGGACGGAACCTACGAGCAGTACTTC
>few|TRBV5-6|TRBJ1-1|-
CASSLASDYEAFF
TGTGCCAGCAGCTTAGCCTCAGATTATGAAGCTTTCTTT
>-|TRBV7-2|TRBJ2-7|-
CASSQFRGAHEQYF
TGTGCCAGCAGCCAGTTTCGGGGGGCGCACGAGCAGTACTTC